The entry that follows covers one T cell receptor beta chain sequence. The target of this receptor is not known. No per-base quality is available; no much larger clone lies one base away. This entry is derived from a study of blood T cell repertoires in COVID-19 (dated by TCRdb to 2020 to 2021). A note on the overall study: ImmuneRACE Cohort 3 recovered participants were defined by two consecutive negative NP/OP PCR tests, healthcare professional clearance, or symptom resolution. Samples covering the acute and convalescent phases of COVID-19 were provided by collaborators in the United States, Italy and Spain. Deeply sampled blood TCRbeta repertoires from subjects exposed to, actively infected with, or recovered from COVID-19 were included in the dataset. Where available, HLA class I and class II types were obtained from metadata supplied by the sample provider rather than from assay-based typing. Nearly every sample came with metadata listing a de-identified subject ID, COVID-19 status, age in years and sex. The repertoires were released in a freely available public database meant as a resource for research on the immune response to SARS-CoV-2. The material from the prospective study consisted of cDNA or gDNA derived from T cells, B-cell-depleted T cells, or PBMCs. Samples were obtained from the ongoing ImmuneRACE study (first 160 participants) and from over 1,000 subjects provided by 6 global collaborators. Results and caveats for the whole study, not just this receptor: The quantity of clinical and demographic metadata differed by source and by participant and was supplied without curation.

Participants in the prospective study were enrolled through a virtual design, were aged about 18 to 90 years, and lived in under 25 United States geographic areas. In the prospective study, participants were assigned to cohorts based on the clinical history participants reported in a screening survey and a study questionnaire. In the prospective study, mobile phlebotomists collected whole blood, serum and a nasopharyngeal or oropharyngeal swab from each participant. Prospective study participants could optionally give additional blood draws and questionnaires over an approximately 2-month period. Blood samples from the prospective study were shipped frozen or at room temperature prior to DNA extraction. In the germline V gene (reference sequence), CDR1 corresponds to LNHNV and CDR2 to YYDKDF. The V and J ends are trimmed by 1 base and 10 bases, leaving 13 bases between them. The CDR3 has 13 amino acids, counting the end cysteine and phenylalanine. The entry retains the CDR3 DNA only, 39 bases that are in frame from base 1.

The immunoSEQ Assay, a bias-controlled multiplex PCR, was used to amplify TCRbeta CDR3 regions from genomic DNA. The paper's processing steps were these. Nucleated cell counts per sample were estimated from amplification of reference gene primers within the assay. Sequence reads were collapsed and filtered to measure the absolute abundance of every unique TCRbeta CDR3 rearrangement. Productive Simpson clonality was computed per sample as the square root of Simpson's diversity index over productive rearrangements. TCRdb's version of the immuneACCESS table is confined to in-frame rearrangements and falls short of the full clone set. An unresolved V gene accounts for under half of the shortfall where checked; the remainder is of unknown origin. Clone size and V and J calls were adopted from that table, with D and trimming inferred from the DNA. The sample includes hundreds of thousands of clones, with around 89% observed a single time. The biggest ten clones account for approximately 2% of the sample.

The sequence was obtained from a woman in her fifties or sixties in a cohort exposed to, infected with or recovered from COVID-19 (not recorded which). Here the chain combines TRBV15 and TRBJ1-1, with TRBD1 perhaps the D gene, on 6 matching bases. The sample was PBMCs or T cells enriched from blood (not recorded which). CDR3 sequence: CATSRGAGETAFF. In nucleotides, the sequence is TGTGCCACCAGCAGAGGGGCAGGGGAAACAGCTTTCTTT. The CDR3 plus the reference TRBV15 and TRBJ1-1 genes for the other parts give the full variable domain: DAMVIQNPRYQVTQFGKPVTLSCSQTLNHNVMYWYQQKSSQAPKLLFHYYDKDFNNEADTPDNFQSRRPNTSFCFLDIRSPGLGDTAMYLCATSRGAGETAFFGQGTRLTVV.